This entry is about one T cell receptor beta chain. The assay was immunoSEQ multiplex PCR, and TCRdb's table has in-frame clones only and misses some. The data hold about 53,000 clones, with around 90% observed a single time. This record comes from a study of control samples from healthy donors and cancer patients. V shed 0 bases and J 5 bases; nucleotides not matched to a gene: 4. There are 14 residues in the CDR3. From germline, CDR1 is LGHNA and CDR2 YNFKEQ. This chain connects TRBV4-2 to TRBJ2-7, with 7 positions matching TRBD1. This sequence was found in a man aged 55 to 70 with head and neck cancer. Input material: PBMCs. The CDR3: CASSQDLDRDEQYF. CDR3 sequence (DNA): TGTGCCAGCAGCCAAGATCTCGACAGGGACGAGCAGTACTTC.